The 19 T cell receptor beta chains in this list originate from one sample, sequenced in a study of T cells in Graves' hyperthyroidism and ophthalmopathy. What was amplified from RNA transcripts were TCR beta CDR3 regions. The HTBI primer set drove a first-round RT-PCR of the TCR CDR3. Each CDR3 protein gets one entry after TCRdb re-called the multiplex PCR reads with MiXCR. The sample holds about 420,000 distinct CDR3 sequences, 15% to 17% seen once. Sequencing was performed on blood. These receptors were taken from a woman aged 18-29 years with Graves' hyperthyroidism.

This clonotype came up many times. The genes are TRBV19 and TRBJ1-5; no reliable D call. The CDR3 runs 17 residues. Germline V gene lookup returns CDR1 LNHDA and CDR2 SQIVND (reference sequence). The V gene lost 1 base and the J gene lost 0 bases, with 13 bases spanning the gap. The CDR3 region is CASSIGLGSYSNQPQHF. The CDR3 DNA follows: TGTGCCAGTAGTATAGGTCTGGGCTCCTATAGCAATCAGCCCCAGCATTTT. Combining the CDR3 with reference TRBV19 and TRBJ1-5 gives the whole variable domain DGGITQSPKYLFRKEGQNVTLSCEQNLNHDAMYWYRQDPGQGLRLIYYSQIVNDFQKGDIAEGYSVSREKKESFPLTVTSAQKNPTAFYLCASSIGLGSYSNQPQHFGDGTRLSIL.

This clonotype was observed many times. The CDR3 region is CSATRLQGPYEQYF. The CDR3 region has the DNA TGCAGTGCTACCCGCCTCCAGGGGCCCTACGAGCAGTACTTC. This chain connects TRBV20-1 to TRBJ2-7; TRBD1 is a possible D gene (6 bases). This CDR3 has 14 amino acids. Per germline, CDR1 DFQATT and CDR2 SNEGSKA (reference sequence). Trimming pared 4 bases from V and 2 bases from J, leaving 15 bases between.

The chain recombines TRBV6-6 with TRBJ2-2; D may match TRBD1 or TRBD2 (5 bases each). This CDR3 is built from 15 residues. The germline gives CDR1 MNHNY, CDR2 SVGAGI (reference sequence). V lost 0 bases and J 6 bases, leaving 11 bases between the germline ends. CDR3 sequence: CASSYSFSGPGELFF. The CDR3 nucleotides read TGTGCCAGCAGTTACTCGTTCTCGGGACCCGGGGAGCTGTTTTTT.

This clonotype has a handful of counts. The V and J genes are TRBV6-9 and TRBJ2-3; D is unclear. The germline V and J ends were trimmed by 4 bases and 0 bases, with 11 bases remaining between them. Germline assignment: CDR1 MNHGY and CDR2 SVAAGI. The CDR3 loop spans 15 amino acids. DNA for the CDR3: TGTGCCAGCAGTTCCGCCCGGCCTAGCACAGATACGCAGTATTTT. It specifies CASSSARPSTDTQYF.

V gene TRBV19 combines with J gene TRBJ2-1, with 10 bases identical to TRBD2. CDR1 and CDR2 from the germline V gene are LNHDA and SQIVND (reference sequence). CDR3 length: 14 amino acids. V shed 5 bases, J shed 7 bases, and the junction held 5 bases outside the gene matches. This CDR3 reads CASSVGLASNEQFF. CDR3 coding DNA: TGTGCCAGTAGTGTGGGACTAGCGTCGAATGAGCAGTTCTTC.

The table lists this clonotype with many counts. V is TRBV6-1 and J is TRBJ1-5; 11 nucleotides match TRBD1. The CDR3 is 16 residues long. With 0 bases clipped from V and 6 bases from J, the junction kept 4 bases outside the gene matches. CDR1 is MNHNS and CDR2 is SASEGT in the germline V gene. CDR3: CASSEAGQGGGQPQHF. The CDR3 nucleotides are TGTGCCAGCAGTGAAGCGGGACAGGGGGGAGGTCAGCCCCAGCATTTT.

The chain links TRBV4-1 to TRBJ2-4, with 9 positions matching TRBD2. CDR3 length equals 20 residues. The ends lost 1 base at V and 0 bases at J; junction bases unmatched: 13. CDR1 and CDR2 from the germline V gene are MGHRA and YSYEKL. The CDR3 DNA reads TGCGCCAGCAGCCAAGCGATGGTAGCGGGAGAAGGAGGAGCCAAAAACATTCAGTACTTC. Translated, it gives CASSQAMVAGEGGAKNIQYF.

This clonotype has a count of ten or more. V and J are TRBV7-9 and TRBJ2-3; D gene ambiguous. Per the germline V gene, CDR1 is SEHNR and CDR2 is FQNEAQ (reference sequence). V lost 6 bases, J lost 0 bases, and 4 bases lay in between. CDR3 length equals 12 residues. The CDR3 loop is CASSGSTDTQYF. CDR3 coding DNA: TGTGCCAGCAGTGGTAGCACAGATACGCAGTATTTT.

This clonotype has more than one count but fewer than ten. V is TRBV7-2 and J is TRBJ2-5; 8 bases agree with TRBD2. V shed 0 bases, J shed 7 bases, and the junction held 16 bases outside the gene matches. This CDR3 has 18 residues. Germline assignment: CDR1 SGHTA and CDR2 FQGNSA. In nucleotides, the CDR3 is TGTGCCAGCAGCTTAGCCCGGGGTAGCGGGGTTTTAGGTGGGACCCAGTACTTC. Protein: CASSLARGSGVLGGTQYF. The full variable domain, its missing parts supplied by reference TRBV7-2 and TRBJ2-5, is GAGVSQSPSNKVTEKGKDVELRCDPISGHTALYWYRQSLGQGLEFLIYFQGNSAPDKSGLPSDRFSAERTGGSVSTLTIQRTQQEDSAVYLCASSLARGSGVLGGTQYFGPGTRLLVL.

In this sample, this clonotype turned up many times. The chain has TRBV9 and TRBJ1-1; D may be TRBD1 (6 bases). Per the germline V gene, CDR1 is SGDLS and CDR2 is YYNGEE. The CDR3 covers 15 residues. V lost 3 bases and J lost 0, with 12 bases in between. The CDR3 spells CASSGKTGLNTEAFF. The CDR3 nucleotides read TGTGCCAGCAGCGGGAAGACAGGACTGAACACTGAAGCTTTCTTT.

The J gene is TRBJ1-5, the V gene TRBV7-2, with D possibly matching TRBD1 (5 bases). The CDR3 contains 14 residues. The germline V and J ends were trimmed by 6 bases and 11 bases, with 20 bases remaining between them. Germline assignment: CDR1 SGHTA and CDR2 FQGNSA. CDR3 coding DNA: TGTGCCAGCAGGGTTTTAGCGGGGGGGGAGACCCAGCATTTT. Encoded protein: CASRVLAGGETQHF.

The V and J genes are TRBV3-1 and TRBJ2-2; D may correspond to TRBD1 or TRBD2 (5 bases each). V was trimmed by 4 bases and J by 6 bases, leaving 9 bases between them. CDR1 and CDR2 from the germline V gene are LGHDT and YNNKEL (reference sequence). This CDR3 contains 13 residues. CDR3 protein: CASSPGASGELFF. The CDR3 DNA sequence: TGTGCCAGCAGCCCCGGGGCCTCCGGGGAGCTGTTTTTT.

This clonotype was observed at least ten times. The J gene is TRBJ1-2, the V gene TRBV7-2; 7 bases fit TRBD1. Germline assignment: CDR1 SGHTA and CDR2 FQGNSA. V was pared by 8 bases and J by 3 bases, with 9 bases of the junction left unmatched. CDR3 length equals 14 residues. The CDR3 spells CASSGGISHYGYTF. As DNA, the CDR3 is TGTGCCAGCTCAGGGGGTATTTCTCACTATGGCTACACCTTC.

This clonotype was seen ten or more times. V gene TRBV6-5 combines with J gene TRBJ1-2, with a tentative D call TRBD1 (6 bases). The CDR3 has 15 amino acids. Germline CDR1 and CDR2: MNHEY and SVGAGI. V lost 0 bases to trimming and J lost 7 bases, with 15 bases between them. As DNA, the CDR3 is TGTGCCAGCAGTTACTCCATCAGGGGAGGATTTGGCTACACCTTC. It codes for CASSYSIRGGFGYTF.

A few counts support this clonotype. The CDR3 region has the DNA TGTGCCAGCAGTTCCCTACGGGACGGCTACACCTTC. As protein: CASSSLRDGYTF. The V gene is TRBV6-2 or TRBV6-3, the J gene TRBJ1-2; D is possibly TRBD1 (5 bases). There are 12 residues in the CDR3. From germline, CDR1 is MNHEY and CDR2 SVGEGT. Trimming took off 4 bases at V and 8 bases at J, with 11 bases between the two ends.

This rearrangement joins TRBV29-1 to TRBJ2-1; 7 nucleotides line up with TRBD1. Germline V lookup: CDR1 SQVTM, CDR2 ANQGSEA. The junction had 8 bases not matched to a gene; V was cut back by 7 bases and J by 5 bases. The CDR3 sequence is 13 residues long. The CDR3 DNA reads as TGCAGCGCACGGGACAGCCAACACAATGAGCAGTTCTTC. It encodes CSARDSQHNEQFF.

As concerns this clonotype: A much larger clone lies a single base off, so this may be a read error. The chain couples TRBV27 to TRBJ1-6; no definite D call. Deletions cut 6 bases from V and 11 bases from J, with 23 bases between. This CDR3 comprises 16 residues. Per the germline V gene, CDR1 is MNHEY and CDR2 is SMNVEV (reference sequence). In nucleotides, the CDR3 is TGTGCCAGCAGGTCCCCTATCTATCGAAAGAATCCACCCCTCCACTTT. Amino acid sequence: CASRSPIYRKNPPLHF.

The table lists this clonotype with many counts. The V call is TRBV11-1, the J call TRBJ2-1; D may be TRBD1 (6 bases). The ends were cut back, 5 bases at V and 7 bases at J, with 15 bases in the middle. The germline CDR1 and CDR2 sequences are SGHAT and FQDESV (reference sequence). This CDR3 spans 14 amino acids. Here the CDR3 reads CASSRTALANEQFF. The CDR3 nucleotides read TGTGCCAGCAGCCGGACAGCTCTGGCGAATGAGCAGTTCTTC.

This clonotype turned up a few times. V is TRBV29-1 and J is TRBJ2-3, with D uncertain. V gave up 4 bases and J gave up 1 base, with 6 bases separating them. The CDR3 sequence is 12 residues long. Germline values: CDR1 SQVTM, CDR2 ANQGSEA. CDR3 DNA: TGCAGCGTTGTAGATGGCACAGATACGCAGTATTTT. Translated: CSVVDGTDTQYF.